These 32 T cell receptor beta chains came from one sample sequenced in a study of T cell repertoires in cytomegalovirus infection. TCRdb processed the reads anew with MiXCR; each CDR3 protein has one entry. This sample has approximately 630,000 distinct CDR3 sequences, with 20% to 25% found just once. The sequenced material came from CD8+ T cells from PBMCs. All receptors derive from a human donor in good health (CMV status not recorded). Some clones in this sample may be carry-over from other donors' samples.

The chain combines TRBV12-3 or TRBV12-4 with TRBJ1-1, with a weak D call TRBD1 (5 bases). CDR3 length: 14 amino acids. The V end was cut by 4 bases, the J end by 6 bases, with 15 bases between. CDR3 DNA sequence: TGTGCCAGCAGTTATGCCAAGGGGATCCCTGAAGCTTTCTTT. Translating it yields CASSYAKGIPEAFF.

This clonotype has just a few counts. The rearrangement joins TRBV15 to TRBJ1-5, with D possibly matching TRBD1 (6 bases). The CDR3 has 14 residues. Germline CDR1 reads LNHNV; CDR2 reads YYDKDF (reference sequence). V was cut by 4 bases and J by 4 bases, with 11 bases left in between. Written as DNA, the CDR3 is TGTGCCACCAGCAAGGGGGTTCAGAATCAGCCCCAGCATTTT. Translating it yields CATSKGVQNQPQHF.

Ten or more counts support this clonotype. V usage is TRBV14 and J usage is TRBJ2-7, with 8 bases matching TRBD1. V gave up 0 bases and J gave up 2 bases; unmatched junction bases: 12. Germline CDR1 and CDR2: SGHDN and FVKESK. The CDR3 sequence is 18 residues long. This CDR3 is CASSQDFARQGYTYEQYF. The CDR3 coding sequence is TGTGCCAGCAGCCAAGATTTTGCGCGACAGGGGTATACCTACGAGCAGTACTTC. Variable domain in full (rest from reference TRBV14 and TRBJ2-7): EAGVTQFPSHSVIEKGQTVTLRCDPISGHDNLYWYRRVMGKEIKFLLHFVKESKQDESGMPNNRFLAERTGGTYSTLKVQPAELEDSGVYFCASSQDFARQGYTYEQYFGPGTRLTVT.

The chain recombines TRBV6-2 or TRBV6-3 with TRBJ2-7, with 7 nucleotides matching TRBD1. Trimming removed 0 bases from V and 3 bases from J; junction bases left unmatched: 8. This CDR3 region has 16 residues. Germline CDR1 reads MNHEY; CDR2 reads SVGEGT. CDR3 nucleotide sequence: TGTGCCAGCAGTTACTCGGATCACAGGGGTCGCTACGAGCAGTACTTC. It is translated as CASSYSDHRGRYEQYF.

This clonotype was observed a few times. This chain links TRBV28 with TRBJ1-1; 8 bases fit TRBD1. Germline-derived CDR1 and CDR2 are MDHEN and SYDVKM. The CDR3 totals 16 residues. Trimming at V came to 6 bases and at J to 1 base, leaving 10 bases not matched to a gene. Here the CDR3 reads CASRTRDRTSNTEAFF. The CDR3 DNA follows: TGTGCCAGCAGGACTCGGGACAGGACCTCGAACACTGAAGCTTTCTTT.

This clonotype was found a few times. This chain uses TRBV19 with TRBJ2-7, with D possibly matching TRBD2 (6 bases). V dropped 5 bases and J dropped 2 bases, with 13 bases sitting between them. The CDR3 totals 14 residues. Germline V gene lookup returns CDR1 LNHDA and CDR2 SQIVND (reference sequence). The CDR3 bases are TGTGCCAGTAGTTCGGACACGGGAGCCTACGAGCAGTACTTC. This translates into CASSSDTGAYEQYF. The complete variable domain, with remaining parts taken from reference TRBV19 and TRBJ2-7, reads DGGITQSPKYLFRKEGQNVTLSCEQNLNHDAMYWYRQDPGQGLRLIYYSQIVNDFQKGDIAEGYSVSREKKESFPLTVTSAQKNPTAFYLCASSSDTGAYEQYFGPGTRLTVT.

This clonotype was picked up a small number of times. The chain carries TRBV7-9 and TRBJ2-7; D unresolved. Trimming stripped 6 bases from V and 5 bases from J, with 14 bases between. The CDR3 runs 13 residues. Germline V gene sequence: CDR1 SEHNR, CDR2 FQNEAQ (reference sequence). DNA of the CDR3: TGTGCCAGCAGTATGCCGGGTCCGGACGAGCAGTACTTC. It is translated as CASSMPGPDEQYF.

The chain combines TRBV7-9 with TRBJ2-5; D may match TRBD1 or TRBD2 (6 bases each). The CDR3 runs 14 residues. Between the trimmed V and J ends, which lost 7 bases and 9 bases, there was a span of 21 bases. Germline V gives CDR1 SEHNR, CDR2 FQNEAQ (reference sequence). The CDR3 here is CASKAVRERGAQYF. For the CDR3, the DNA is TGTGCCAGCAAGGCGGTGAGGGAAAGGGGGGCCCAGTACTTC. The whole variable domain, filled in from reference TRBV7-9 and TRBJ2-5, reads DTGVSQNPRHKITKRGQNVTFRCDPISEHNRLYWYRQTLGQGPEFLTYFQNEAQLEKSRLLSDRFSAERPKGSFSTLEIQRTEQGDSAMYLCASKAVRERGAQYFGPGTRLLVL.

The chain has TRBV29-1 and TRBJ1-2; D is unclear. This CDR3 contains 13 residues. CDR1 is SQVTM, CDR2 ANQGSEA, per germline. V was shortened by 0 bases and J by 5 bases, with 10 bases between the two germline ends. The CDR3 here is CSVEEAFGYGYTF. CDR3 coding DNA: TGCAGCGTTGAAGAGGCTTTTGGGTATGGCTACACCTTC.

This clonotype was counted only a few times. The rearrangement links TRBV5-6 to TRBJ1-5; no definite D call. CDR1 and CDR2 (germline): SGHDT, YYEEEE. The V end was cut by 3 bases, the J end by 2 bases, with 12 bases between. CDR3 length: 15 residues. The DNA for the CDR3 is TGTGCCAGCAGCTCGGGCGGGCCCCGCAATCAGCCCCAGCATTTT. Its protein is CASSSGGPRNQPQHF.

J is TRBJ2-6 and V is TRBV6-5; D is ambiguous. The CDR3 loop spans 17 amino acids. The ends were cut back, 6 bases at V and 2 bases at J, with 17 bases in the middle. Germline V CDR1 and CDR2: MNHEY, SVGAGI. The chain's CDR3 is CASSNGPLGTGANVLTF. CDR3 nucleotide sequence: TGTGCCAGCAGCAACGGACCTCTGGGAACTGGGGCCAACGTCCTGACTTTC.

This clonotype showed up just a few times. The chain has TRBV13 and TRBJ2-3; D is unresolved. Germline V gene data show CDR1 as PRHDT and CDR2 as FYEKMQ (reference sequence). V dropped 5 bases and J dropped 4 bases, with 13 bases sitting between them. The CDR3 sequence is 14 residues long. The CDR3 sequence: CASSPPVASDTQYF. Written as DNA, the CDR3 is TGTGCCAGCAGCCCACCCGTGGCTTCAGATACGCAGTATTTT. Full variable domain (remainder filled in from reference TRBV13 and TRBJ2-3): AAGVIQSPRHLIKEKRETATLKCYPIPRHDTVYWYQQGPGQDPQFLISFYEKMQSDKGSIPDRFSAQQFSDYHSELNMSSLELGDSALYFCASSPPVASDTQYFGPGTRLTVL.

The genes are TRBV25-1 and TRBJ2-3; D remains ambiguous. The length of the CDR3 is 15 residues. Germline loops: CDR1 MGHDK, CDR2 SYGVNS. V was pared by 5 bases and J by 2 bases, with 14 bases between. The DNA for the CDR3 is TGTGCCAGCAGTCCGACACTCGGAGACACAGATACGCAGTATTTT. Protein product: CASSPTLGDTDTQYF.

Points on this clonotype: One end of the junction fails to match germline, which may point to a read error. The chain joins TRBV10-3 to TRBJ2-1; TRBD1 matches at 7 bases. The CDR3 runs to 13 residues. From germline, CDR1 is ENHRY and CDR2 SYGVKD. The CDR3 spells CAIKLDTVGQQCF. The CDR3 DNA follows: TGTGCCATCAAATTAGATACCGTGGGACAGCAGTGCTTC.

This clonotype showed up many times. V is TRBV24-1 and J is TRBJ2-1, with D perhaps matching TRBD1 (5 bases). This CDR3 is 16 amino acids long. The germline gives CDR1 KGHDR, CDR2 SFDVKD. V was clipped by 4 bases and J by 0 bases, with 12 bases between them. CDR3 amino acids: CATSDRQGSSYNEQFF. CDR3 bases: TGTGCCACCAGTGACCGTCAGGGAAGCTCCTACAATGAGCAGTTCTTC.

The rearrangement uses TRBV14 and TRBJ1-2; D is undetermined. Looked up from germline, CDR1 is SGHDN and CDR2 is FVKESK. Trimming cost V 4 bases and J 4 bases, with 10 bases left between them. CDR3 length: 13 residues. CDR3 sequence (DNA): TGTGCCAGCAGCCCCGGGCGGCGCTATGGCTACACCTTC. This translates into CASSPGRRYGYTF.

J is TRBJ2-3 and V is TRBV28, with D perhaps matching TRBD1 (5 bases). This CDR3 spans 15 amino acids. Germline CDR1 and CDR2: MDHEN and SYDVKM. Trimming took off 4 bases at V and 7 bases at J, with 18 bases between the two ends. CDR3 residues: CASSSPPGWENTQYF. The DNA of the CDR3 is TGTGCCAGCAGTTCCCCCCCAGGGTGGGAAAATACGCAGTATTTT. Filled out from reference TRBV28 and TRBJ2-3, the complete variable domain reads DVKVTQSSRYLVKRTGEKVFLECVQDMDHENMFWYRQDPGLGLRLIYFSYDVKMKEKGDIPEGYSVSREKKERFSLILESASTNQTSMYLCASSSPPGWENTQYFGPGTRLTVL.

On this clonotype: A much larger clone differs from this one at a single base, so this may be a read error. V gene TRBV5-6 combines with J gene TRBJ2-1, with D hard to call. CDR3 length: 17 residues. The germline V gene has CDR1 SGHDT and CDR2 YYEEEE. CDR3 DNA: TGTGCCAGCAGCTTGGCCAACAGAGTGAGCTCCCACAATGAGCAGTTCTTC. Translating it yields CASSLANRVSSHNEQFF.

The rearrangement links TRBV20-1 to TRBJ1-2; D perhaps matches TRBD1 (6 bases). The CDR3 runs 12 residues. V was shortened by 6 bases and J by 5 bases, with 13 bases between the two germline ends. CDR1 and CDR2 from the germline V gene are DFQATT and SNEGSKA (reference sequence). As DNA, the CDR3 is TGCAGTGCCCCGGACAGAGCGTATGGCTACACCTTC. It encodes CSAPDRAYGYTF.

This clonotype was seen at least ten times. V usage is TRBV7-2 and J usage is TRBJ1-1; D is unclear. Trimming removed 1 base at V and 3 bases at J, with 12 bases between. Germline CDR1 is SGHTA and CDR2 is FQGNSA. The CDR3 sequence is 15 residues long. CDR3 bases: TGTGCCAGCAGCTTAGTTGTTCCATTCTACACTGAAGCTTTCTTT. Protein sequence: CASSLVVPFYTEAFF.

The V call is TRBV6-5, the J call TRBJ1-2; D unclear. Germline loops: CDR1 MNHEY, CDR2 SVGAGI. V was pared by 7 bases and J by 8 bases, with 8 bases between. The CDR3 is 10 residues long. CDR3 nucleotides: TGTGCCAGCAAGGGCATGGGCTACACCTTC. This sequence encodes CASKGMGYTF.

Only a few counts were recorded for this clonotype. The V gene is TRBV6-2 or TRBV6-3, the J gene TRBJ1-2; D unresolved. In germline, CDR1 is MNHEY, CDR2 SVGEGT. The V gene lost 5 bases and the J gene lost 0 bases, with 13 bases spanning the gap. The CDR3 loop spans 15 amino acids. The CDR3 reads CASSELDGANYGYTF. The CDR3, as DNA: TGTGCCAGCAGTGAGTTGGACGGAGCTAACTATGGCTACACCTTC.

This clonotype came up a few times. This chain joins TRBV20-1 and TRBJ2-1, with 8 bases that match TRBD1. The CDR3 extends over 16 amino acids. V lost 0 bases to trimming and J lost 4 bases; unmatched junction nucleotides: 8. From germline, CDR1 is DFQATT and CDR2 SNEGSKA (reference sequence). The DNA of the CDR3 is TGCAGTGCTAGAGATCCCGGACAGGGAATTTACAATGAGCAGTTCTTC. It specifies CSARDPGQGIYNEQFF.

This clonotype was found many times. The CDR3 sequence is CASSYVQGGSPLHF. CDR3 nucleotide sequence: TGTGCCAGCAGTTACGTCCAGGGAGGTTCACCCCTCCACTTT. The chain couples TRBV6-2 or TRBV6-3 to TRBJ1-6; D possibly corresponds to TRBD1 (5 bases). CDR1 is MNHEY, CDR2 SVGEGT, per germline. This CDR3 has 14 amino acids. Trimming removed 2 bases at V and 9 bases at J, with 11 bases between.

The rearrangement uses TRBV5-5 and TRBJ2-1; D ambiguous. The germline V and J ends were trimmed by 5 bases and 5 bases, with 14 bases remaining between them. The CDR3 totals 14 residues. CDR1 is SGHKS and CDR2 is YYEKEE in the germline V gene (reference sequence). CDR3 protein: CASSDLGGDNEQFF. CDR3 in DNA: TGTGCCAGCAGTGATTTGGGCGGCGACAATGAGCAGTTCTTC.

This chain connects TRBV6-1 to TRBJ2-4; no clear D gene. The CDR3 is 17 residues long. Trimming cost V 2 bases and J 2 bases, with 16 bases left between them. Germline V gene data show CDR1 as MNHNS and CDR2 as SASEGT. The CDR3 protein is CASSENPARRTKNIQYF. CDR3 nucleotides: TGTGCCAGCAGTGAAAACCCAGCCCGCCGAACCAAAAACATTCAGTACTTC.

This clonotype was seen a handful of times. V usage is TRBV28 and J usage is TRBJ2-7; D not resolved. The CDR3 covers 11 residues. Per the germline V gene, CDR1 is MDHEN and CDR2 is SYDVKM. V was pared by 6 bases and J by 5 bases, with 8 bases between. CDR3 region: CASRGYHEQYV. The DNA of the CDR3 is TGTGCCAGCAGGGGATACCACGAGCAGTACGTC.

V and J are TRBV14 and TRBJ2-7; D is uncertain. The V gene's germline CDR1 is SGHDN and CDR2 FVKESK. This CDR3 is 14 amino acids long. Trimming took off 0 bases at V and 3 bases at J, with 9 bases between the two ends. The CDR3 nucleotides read TGTGCCAGCAGCCAAGATGACCGGTACTACGAGCAGTACTTC. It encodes CASSQDDRYYEQYF.

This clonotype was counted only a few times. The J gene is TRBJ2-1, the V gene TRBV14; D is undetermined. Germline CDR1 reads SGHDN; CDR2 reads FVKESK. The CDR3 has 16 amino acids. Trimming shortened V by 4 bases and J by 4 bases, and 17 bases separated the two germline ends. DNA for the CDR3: TGTGCCAGCAGCCTTAAGGGTTCTACACGTTACAATGAGCAGTTCTTC. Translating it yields CASSLKGSTRYNEQFF. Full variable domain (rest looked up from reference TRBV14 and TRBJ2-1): EAGVTQFPSHSVIEKGQTVTLRCDPISGHDNLYWYRRVMGKEIKFLLHFVKESKQDESGMPNNRFLAERTGGTYSTLKVQPAELEDSGVYFCASSLKGSTRYNEQFFGPGTRLTVL.

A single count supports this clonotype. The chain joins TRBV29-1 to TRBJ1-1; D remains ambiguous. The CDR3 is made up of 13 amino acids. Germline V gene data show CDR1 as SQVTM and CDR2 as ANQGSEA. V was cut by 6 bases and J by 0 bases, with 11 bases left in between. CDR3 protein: CSVIGVMNTEAFF. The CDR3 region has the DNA TGCAGCGTCATTGGGGTTATGAACACTGAAGCTTTCTTT. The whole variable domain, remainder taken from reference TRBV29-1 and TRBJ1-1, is SAVISQKPSRDICQRGTSLTIQCQVDSQVTMMFWYRQQPGQSLTLIATANQGSEATYESGFVIDKFPISRPNLTFSTLTVSNMSPEDSSIYLCSVIGVMNTEAFFGQGTRLTVV.

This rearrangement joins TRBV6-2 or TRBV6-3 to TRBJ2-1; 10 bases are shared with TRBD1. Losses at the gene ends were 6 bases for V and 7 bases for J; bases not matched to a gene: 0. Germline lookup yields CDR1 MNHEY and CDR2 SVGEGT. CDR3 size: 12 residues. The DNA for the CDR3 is TGTGCCAGCAGGGGACAGGGGAATGAGCAGTTCTTC. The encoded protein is CASRGQGNEQFF.

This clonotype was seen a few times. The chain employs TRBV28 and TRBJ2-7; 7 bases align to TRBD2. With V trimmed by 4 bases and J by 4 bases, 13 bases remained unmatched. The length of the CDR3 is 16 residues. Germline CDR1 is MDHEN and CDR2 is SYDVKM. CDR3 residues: CASSSGLEWESYEQYV. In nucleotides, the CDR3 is TGTGCCAGCAGTTCCGGACTAGAGTGGGAATCTTACGAGCAGTACGTC.